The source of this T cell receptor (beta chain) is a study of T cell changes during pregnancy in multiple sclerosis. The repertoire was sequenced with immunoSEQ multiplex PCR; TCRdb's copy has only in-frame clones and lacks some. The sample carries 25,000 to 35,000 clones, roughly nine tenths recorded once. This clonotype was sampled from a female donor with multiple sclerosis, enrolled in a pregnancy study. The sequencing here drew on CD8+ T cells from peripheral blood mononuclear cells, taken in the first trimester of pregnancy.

CDR3 protein: CASSPQEEIRYWSRGYTF. In DNA form, the CDR3 reads TGCGCCAGCAGCCCGCAGGAGGAGATACGCTATTGGAGTAGGGGCTACACCTTC. The chain employs TRBV4-1 and TRBJ1-2, with no clear D. Per the germline V gene, CDR1 is MGHRA and CDR2 is YSYEKL. This CDR3 is built from 18 residues. The germline V and J ends were trimmed by 4 bases and 8 bases, with 29 bases remaining between them.